This TCR beta chain was found in a study of shared clonotypes between healthy human individuals. Broader study findings: Sharing across a few donors was seen in 4.5% to 5.5% of naive CD4 clonotypes.

As for this clone: Its antigen is unknown.

Germline V gives CDR1 MDHEN, CDR2 SYDVKM. CDR3 length equals 15 residues. V shed 1 base, J shed 4 bases, and the junction held 4 bases outside the gene matches. Each PCR replicate from the sorted subsets contained about 180 ng DNA, which is some 30,000 T cell genomes. Generated by immunoSEQ multiplex PCR, the TCRdb table keeps only in-frame clones and is missing some. The sample lists fewer than 3 million clones; 85% to 95% were seen once. The genes are TRBV28 and TRBJ1-2; TRBD1 agrees at 9 bases. Sequenced material: naive CD4+ T cells from PBMCs. Subset described: CD45RA+ positively selected. This TCR was sampled from a man between 18 and 35 years old in good health. Some clones in this sample may be carry-over from other donors' samples. The CDR3 region has the DNA TGTGCCAGCAGTTTATATGGGACAGGGCGCTATGGCTACACCTTC. Protein product: CASSLYGTGRYGYTF.